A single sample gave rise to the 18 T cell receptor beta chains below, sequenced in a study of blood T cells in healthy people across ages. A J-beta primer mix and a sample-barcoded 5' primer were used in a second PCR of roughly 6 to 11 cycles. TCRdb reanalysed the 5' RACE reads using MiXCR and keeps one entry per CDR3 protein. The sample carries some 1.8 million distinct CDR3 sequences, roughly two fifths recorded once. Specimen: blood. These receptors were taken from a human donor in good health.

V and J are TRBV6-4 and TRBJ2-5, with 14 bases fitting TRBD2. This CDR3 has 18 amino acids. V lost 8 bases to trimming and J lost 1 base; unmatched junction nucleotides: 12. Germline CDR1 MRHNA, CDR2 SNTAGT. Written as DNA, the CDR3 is TGTGCCAGCCGTCGACTAGCGGGGGGGCATAGTACCCAAGAGACCCAGTACTTC. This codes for CASRRLAGGHSTQETQYF.

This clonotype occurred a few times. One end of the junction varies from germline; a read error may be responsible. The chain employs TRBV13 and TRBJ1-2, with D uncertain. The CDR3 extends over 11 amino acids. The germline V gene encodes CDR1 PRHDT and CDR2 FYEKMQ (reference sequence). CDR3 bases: TGTGCCAACAGCTTGCACTATGGCTACACCTTC. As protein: CANSLHYGYTF.

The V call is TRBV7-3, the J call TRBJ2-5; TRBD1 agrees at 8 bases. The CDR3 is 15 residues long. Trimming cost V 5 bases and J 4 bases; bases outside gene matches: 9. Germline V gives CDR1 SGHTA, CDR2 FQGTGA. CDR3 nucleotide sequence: TGTGCCAGCAGCCTGACAGGGGTGAGAGGAGAGACCCAGTACTTC. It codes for CASSLTGVRGETQYF.

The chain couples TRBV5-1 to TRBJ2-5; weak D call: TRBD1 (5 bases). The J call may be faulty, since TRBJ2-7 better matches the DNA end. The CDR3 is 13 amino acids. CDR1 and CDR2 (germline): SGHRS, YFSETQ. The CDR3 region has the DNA TGCGCCAGCTTGGGCAGGGATCGGGACGAGCAGTACTTC. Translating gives CASLGRDRDEQYF.

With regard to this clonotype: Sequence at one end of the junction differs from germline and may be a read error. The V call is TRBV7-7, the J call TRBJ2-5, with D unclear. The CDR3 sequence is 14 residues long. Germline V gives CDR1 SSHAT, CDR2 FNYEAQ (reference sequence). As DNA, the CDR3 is TGTGCTAGCAGCTTAAACGCCAGACAAGAGACCCAGTACTTC. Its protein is CASSLNARQETQYF.

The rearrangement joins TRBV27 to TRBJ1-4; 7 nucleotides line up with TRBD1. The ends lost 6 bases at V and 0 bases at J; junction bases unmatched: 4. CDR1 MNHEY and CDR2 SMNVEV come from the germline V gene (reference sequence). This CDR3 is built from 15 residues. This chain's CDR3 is CASSPRGTTNEKLFF. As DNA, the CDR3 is TGTGCCAGCAGCCCCAGGGGGACAACTAATGAAAAACTGTTTTTT.

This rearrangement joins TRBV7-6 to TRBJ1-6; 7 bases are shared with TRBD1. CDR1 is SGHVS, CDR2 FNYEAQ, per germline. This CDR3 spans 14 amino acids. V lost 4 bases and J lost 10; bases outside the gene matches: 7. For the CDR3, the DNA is TGTGCCAGCAGCTCAGACAGGGCCCTCTCACCCCTCCACTTT. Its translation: CASSSDRALSPLHF.

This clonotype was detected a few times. In DNA, the CDR3 is TGCGCCAGCAGGGTCGGGCTAGGGAGACAAGAGCAGTTCTTC. Protein product: CASRVGLGRQEQFF. This chain uses TRBV5-1 with TRBJ2-1; a weak D match, TRBD2 (5 bases). CDR1 SGHRS and CDR2 YFSETQ come from the germline V gene. The ends were cut back, 5 bases at V and 10 bases at J, with 19 bases in the middle. This CDR3 has 14 amino acids. The variable domain in full, with the rest retrieved from reference TRBV5-1 and TRBJ2-1, is KAGVTQTPRYLIKTRGQQVTLSCSPISGHRSVSWYQQTPGQGLQFLFEYFSETQRNKGNFPGRFSGRQFSNSRSEMNVSTLELGDSALYLCASRVGLGRQEQFFGPGTRLTVL.

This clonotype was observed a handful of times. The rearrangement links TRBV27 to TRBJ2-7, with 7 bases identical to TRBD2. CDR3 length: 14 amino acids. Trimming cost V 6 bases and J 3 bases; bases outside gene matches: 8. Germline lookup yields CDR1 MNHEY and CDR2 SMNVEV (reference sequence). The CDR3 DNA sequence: TGTGCCAGCAGGGAAGCGCTAGCGGTCTACGAGCAGTACTTC. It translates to CASREALAVYEQYF.

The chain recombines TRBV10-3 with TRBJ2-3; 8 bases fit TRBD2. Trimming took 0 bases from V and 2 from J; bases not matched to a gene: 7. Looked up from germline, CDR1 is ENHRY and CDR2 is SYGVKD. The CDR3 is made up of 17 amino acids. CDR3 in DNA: TGTGCCATCAGTGAGTCGATAGCGGGGCCTCTCACAGATACGCAGTATTTT. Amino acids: CAISESIAGPLTDTQYF.

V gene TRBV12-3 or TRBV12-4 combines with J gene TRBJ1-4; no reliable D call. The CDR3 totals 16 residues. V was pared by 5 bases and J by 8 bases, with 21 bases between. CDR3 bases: TGTGCCAGCAGTCACCCCCATGAGGGTGGATACGAAAAACTGTTTTTT. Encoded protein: CASSHPHEGGYEKLFF.

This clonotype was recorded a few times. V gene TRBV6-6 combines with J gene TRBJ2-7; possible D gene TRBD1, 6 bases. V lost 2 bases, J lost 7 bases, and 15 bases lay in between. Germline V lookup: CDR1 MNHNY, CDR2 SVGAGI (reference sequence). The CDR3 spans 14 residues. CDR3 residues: CASSYGAGVGEQYF. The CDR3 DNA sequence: TGTGCCAGCAGTTACGGGGCAGGGGTGGGAGAGCAGTACTTC.

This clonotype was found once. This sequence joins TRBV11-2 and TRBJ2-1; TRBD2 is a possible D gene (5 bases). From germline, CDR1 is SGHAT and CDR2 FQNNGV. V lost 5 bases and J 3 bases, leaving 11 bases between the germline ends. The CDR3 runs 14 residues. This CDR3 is CASSARTHYNEQFF. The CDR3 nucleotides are TGTGCCAGCAGCGCAAGGACTCACTACAATGAGCAGTTCTTC.

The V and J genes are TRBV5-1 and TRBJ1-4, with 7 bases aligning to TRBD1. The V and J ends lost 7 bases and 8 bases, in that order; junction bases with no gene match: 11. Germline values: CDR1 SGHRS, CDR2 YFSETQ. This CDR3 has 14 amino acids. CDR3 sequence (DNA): TGCGCCAGCGGAAGCCAGGGGGTAGGGGAAAAACTGTTTTTT. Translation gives CASGSQGVGEKLFF.

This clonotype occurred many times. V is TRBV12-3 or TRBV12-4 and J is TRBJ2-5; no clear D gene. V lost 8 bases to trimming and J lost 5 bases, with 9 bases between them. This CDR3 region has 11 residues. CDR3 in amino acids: CASSNRETQYF. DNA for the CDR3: TGTGCCAGCTCGAATAGGGAGACCCAGTACTTC.

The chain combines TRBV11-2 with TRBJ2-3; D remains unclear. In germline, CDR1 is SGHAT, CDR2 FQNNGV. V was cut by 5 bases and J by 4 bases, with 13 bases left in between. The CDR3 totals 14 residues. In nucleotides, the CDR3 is TGTGCCAGCAGCAGGGTTAAGAGCCCAGATACGCAGTATTTT. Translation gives CASSRVKSPDTQYF. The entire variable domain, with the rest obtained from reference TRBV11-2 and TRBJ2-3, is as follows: EAGVAQSPRYKIIEKRQSVAFWCNPISGHATLYWYQQILGQGPKLLIQFQNNGVVDDSQLPKDRFSAERLKGVDSTLKIQPAKLEDSAVYLCASSRVKSPDTQYFGPGTRLTVL.

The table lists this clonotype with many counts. This CDR3 reads CASSQGQGEYGYTF. The CDR3 DNA reads TGTGCCAGCAGCCAGGGACAGGGAGAATATGGCTACACCTTC. The chain has TRBV7-2 and TRBJ1-2, with 9 bases identical to TRBD1. Germline trimming cut 5 bases from V and 5 bases from J; bases unmatched to any gene: 6. Germline values: CDR1 SGHTA, CDR2 FQGNSA. This CDR3 has 14 residues.

Written as DNA, the CDR3 is TGCGCCAGCAGCCCCCCCCGGACAGGGAGTGCGGCTGAGCAGTTCTTC. Protein: CASSPPRTGSAAEQFF. The rearrangement links TRBV5-1 to TRBJ2-1; 8 bases are a match to TRBD1. V was pared by 4 bases and J by 9 bases, with 15 bases of the junction left unmatched. Germline lookup yields CDR1 SGHRS and CDR2 YFSETQ. There are 16 residues in the CDR3.